This TCR beta chain was obtained from a study of T cell repertoires in cytomegalovirus infection. Study-level background: Carrying CMV and the relevant HLA type showed in public TCR beta signatures.

Via MiXCR, TCRdb re-called the reads, giving one row per CDR3 protein. The table has under 350,000 distinct CDR3 sequences, less than 25% seen once; the top ten hold roughly 19%. The CDR3 totals 12 residues. V lost 6 bases, J lost 4 bases, and 10 bases lay in between. The germline V gene has CDR1 MDHEN and CDR2 SYDVKM. This clonotype was seen more than once but under ten times. Antigen: not known. V is TRBV28 and J is TRBJ2-7; D tentatively fits TRBD1 or TRBD2 (6 bases each). The input for sequencing was cultured PBMCs, taken from culture after CMV antigen stimulation. The TCR sequence derives from a human donor in good health (CMV status not recorded). Some clones in this sample may be carry-over from other donors' samples. The DNA of the CDR3 is TGTGCCAGCAGATCGGGGGCTTACGAGCAGTACTTC. Protein: CASRSGAYEQYF.